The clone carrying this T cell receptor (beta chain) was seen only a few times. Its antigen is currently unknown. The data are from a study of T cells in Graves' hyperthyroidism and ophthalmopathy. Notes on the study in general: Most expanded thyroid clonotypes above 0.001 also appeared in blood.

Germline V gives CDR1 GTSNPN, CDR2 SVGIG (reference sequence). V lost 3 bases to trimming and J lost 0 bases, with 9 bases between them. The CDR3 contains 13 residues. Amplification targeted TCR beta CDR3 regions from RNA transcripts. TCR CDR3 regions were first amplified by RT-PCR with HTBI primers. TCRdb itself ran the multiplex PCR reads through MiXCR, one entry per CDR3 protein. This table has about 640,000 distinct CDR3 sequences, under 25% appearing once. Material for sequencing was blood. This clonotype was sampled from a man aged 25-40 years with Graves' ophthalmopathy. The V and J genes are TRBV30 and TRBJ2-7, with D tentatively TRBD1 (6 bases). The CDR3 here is CAWSLDSSYEQYF. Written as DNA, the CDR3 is TGTGCCTGGAGCTTGGACAGCTCCTACGAGCAGTACTTC.